The count of the clone carrying this T cell receptor beta chain is one. Its matching antigen is unknown. Sorted-subset replicate PCR reactions contained approximately 190 ng DNA, corresponding to about 30,000 T cell genomes. The table came from immunoSEQ multiplex PCR; TCRdb's copy has only in-frame clones and leaves some out. The sample contains some 2 million clones, 90% to 95% of which appear only once. The J segment lost 4 bases and the V segment lost 2 bases, leaving 11 bases of the junction unmatched. CDR1 and CDR2 (germline): SGHNT, YYREEE (reference sequence). The CDR3 totals 19 residues. The data are from a study of shared clonotypes between healthy human individuals. Overall study results and limits: The study generally estimated greater richness for naive than memory subsets. The naive CD4 repertoires of several donors were compared, and roughly 5.1% of clonotypes were shared. When compared with the clonotypes that were shared by all four sorted-subset donors, the non-shared clonotypes turned out to have lower generation probabilities.

The sample comprised naive CD4+ T cells sorted from blood. Subset defined: CD45RA+ positively selected. This chain connects TRBV5-4 to TRBJ2-3; the match to TRBD2 covers 15 bases. The TCR sequence derives from a man aged 18 to 29 in good health. Here the CDR3 DNA reads TGTGCCAGCAGCTTACGGACTAGCGGGAGGGCCGAAGCCCCAGATACGCAGTATTTT. Its translation is CASSLRTSGRAEAPDTQYF.